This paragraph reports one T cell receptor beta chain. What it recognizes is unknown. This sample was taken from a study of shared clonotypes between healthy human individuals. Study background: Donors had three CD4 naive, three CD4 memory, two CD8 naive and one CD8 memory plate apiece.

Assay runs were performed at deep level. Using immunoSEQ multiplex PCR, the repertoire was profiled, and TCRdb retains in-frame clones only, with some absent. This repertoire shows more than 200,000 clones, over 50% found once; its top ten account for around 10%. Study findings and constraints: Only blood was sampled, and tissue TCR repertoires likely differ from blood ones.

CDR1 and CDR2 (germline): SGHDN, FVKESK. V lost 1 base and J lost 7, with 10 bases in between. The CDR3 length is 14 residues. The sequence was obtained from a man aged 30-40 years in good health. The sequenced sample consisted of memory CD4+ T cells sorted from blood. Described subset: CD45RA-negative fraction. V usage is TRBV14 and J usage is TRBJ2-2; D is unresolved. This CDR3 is CASSQVLVYGELFF. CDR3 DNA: TGTGCCAGCAGCCAAGTCCTAGTCTACGGGGAGCTGTTTTTT.